These 8 T cell receptor beta chains were all obtained from the same sample, sequenced in a study of CD4+ T cells in melanoma. TCRdb's copy holds only in-frame clones and misses some; the assay was immunoSEQ multiplex PCR. The sample includes some 13,000 clones, over 60% of them seen just once. Sequenced material: cells from a culture (not recorded whether cultured in vitro). These receptors all stem from a human donor with melanoma.

The rearrangement joins TRBV30 to TRBJ1-5; no definite D call. CDR3 size: 14 residues. V was clipped by 5 bases and J by 4 bases, with 15 bases between them. Germline values: CDR1 GTSNPN, CDR2 SVGIG (reference sequence). CDR3 nucleotide sequence: TGTGCCTGGGGACGAGACACCCGAAATCAGCCCCAGCATTTT. It is translated as CAWGRDTRNQPQHF.

CDR3 region: CASSGTRQGGDYGYTF. For the CDR3, the DNA is TGTGCCAGCAGTGGGACAAGACAGGGGGGTGACTATGGCTACACCTTC. V is TRBV2 and J is TRBJ1-2; TRBD1 agrees at 9 bases. The trim removed 4 bases at V and 3 bases at J, leaving 9 bases unmatched. This CDR3 is built from 16 residues. Germline V gene lookup returns CDR1 SNHLY and CDR2 FYNNEI.

This clone occurred once. The V gene is TRBV15, the J gene TRBJ2-3; 9 bases are a match to TRBD2. The CDR3 is 17 amino acids. J lost 6 bases, V lost 0 bases, and 10 bases had no gene match. Germline V gene lookup returns CDR1 LNHNV and CDR2 YYDKDF (reference sequence). The CDR3 nucleotides are TGTGCCACCAGCAGAGACGGTGGCGGGGGGGGCGGCGATACGCAGTATTTT. It translates to CATSRDGGGGGGDTQYF.

This clone was seen once. The chain combines TRBV6-1 with TRBJ2-7; 9 nucleotides align to TRBD2. The germline V gene has CDR1 MNHNS and CDR2 SASEGT. The CDR3 is 13 amino acids. The junction had 12 bases not matched to a gene; V was cut back by 9 bases and J by 9 bases. The CDR3: CASRVAGVRGQYF. The CDR3 DNA is TGTGCCAGTAGAGTAGCGGGGGTACGTGGGCAGTACTTC.

This chain uses TRBV7-2 with TRBJ2-7, with D perhaps assigned TRBD1 or TRBD2 (7 bases each). The CDR3 has 15 residues. Germline CDR1 and CDR2: SGHTA and FQGNSA. Trimming pared 2 bases from V and 4 bases from J, leaving 15 bases between. CDR3 sequence reads: CASSLIPGGAYEQYF. The CDR3 bases are TGTGCCAGCAGCTTAATCCCAGGGGGGGCTTACGAGCAGTACTTC.

The chain uses TRBV18 and TRBJ2-7; TRBD1 matches 7 bases. This CDR3 comprises 17 residues. Germline assignment: CDR1 KGHSH and CDR2 LQKENI. V lost 2 bases to trimming and J lost 0 bases; unmatched junction nucleotides: 10. CDR3 coding DNA: TGTGCCAGCTCACCATTTTTCCCCAGGGGGAGCTCCTACGAGCAGTACTTC. Amino acid sequence: CASSPFFPRGSSYEQYF. The whole variable domain, filled in from reference TRBV18 and TRBJ2-7, reads NAGVMQNPRHLVRRRGQEARLRCSPMKGHSHVYWYRQLPEEGLKFMVYLQKENIIDESGMPKERFSAEFPKEGPSILRIQQVVRGDSAAYFCASSPFFPRGSSYEQYFGPGTRLTVT.

In this sample, this clone turned up once. V is TRBV6-5 and J is TRBJ2-7; the D is unclear. The CDR3 spans 13 residues. Germline assignment: CDR1 MNHEY and CDR2 SVGAGI. Between the trimmed V and J ends, which lost 4 bases and 0 bases, there was a span of 7 bases. DNA of the CDR3: TGTGCCAGCAGTTCCTCTCGCTCCTACGAGCAGTACTTC. It codes for CASSSSRSYEQYF.

J is TRBJ1-2 and V is TRBV18; TRBD1 is a possible D gene (5 bases). This CDR3 contains 16 residues. CDR1 is KGHSH, CDR2 LQKENI, per germline. Trimming removed 3 bases at V and 0 bases at J, with 14 bases between. The CDR3 coding sequence is TGTGCCAGCTCACCGCCAGGGACCGGCTCTAACTATGGCTACACCTTC. This sequence encodes CASSPPGTGSNYGYTF.